The present entry profiles one T cell receptor (beta chain) with its context. Its antigen is as yet unknown. The germline gives CDR1 SEHNR, CDR2 FQNEAQ (reference sequence). The CDR3 is made up of 12 amino acids. J lost 0 bases, V lost 10 bases, and 3 bases had no gene match. The entry originates in a study of Ad26.COV2.S vaccination and SARS-CoV-2 variants. Profiled with immunoSEQ multiplex PCR; TCRdb holds only in-frame clones, not every one. This table holds around 300,000 clones, 80% to 90% found once. Points from the study as a whole: Placebo recipients showed lower spike-specific TCR breadth than vaccinees. Spike-specific CD8+ and CD4+ T cell responses reportedly showed substantial breadth after vaccination.

Treatment specified: approximately 18 received Ad26.COV2.S at low or high dose, single or two shots; about 5 received placebo; per-sample allocation not given. After the first vaccine or placebo injection, samples were drawn on day 63. Ad26 vector vaccine expressed Wuhan-strain SARS-CoV-2 spike. This chain links TRBV7-9 with TRBJ2-7; the match to TRBD1 covers 7 bases. The TCR comes from a person aged 18-60 years who received the Ad26.COV2.S COVID-19 vaccine or a placebo. The material sequenced was peripheral blood, taken in a trial of Ad26.COV2.S vaccine versus placebo. CDR3 residues: CATTGDSYEQYF. The DNA of the CDR3 is TGTGCCACCACAGGGGACTCCTACGAGCAGTACTTC.